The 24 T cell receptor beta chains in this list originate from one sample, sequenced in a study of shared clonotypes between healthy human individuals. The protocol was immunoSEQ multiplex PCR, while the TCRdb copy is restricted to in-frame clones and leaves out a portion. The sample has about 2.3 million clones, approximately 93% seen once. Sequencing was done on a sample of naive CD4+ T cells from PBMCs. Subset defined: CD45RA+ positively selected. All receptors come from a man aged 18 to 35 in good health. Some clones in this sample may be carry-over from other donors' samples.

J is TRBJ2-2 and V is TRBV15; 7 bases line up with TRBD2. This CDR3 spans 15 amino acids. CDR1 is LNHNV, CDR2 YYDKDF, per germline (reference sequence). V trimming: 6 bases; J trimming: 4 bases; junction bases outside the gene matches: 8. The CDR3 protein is CATRAAGRSTGELFF. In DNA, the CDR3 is TGTGCCACCAGAGCAGCGGGGCGGTCCACCGGGGAGCTGTTTTTT.

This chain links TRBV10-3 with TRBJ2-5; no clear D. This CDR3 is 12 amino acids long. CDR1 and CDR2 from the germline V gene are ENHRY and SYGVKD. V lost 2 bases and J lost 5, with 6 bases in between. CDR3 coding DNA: TGTGCCATCAGTGAGGGGTGGGAGACCCAGTACTTC. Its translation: CAISEGWETQYF.

This chain's CDR3 is CASSQGPAETQYF. Written as DNA, the CDR3 is TGTGCCAGCAGCCAGGGTCCCGCGGAGACCCAGTACTTC. V gene TRBV14 combines with J gene TRBJ2-5; unclear D gene. CDR3 length: 13 residues. Trimming took off 3 bases at V and 5 bases at J, with 10 bases between the two ends. In germline, CDR1 is SGHDN, CDR2 FVKESK.

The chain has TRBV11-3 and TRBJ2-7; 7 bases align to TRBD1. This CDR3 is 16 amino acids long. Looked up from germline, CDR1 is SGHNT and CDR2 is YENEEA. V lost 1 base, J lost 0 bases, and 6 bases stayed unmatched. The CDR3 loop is CASSLGDSTTSYEQYF. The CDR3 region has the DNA TGTGCCAGCAGCTTAGGGGACAGTACCACCTCCTACGAGCAGTACTTC.

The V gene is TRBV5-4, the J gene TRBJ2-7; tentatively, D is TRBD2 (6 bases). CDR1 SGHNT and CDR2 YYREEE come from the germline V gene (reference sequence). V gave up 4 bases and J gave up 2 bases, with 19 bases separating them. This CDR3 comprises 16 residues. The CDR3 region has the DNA TGTGCCAGCAGCAAACATTGGGACTCTGCAACCTACGAGCAGTACTTC. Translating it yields CASSKHWDSATYEQYF.

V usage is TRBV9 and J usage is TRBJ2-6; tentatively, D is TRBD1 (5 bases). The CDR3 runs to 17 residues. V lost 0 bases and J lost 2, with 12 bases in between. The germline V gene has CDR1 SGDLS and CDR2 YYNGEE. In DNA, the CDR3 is TGTGCCAGCAGCGTAGTTGGCAGGGCTCCTGGGGCCAACGTCCTGACTTTC. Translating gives CASSVVGRAPGANVLTF. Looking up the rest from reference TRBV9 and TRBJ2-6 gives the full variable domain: DSGVTQTPKHLITATGQRVTLRCSPRSGDLSVYWYQQSLDQGLQFLIQYYNGEERAKGNILERFSAQQFPDLHSELNLSSLELGDSALYFCASSVVGRAPGANVLTFGAGSRLTVL.

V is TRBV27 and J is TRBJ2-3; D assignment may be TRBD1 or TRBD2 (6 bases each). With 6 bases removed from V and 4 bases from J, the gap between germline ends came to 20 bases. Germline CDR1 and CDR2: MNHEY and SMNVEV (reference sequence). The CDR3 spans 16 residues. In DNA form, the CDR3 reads TGTGCCAGCAGCCGGAGGGGGTCCTGGGGCCCAGATACGCAGTATTTT. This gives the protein CASSRRGSWGPDTQYF.

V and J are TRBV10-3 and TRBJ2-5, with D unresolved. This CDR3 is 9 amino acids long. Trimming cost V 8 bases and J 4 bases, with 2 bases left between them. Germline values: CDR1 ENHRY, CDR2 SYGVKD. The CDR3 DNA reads TGTGCCATCGGAGAGACCCAGTACTTC. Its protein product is CAIGETQYF.

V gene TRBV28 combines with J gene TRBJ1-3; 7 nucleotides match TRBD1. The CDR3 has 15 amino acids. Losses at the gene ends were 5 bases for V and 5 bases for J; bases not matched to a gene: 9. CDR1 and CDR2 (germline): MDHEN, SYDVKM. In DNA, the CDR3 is TGTGCCAGCAGTACCCCCGGGACAGCGAGAAACACCATATATTTT. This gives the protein CASSTPGTARNTIYF. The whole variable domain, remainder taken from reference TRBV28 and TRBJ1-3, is DVKVTQSSRYLVKRTGEKVFLECVQDMDHENMFWYRQDPGLGLRLIYFSYDVKMKEKGDIPEGYSVSREKKERFSLILESASTNQTSMYLCASSTPGTARNTIYFGEGSWLTVV.

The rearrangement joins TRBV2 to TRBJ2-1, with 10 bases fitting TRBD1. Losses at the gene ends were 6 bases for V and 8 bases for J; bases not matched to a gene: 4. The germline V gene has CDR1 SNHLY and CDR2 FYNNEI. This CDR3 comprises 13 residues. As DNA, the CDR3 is TGTGCCAGCAGGGGGACAGGGGCCGATGAGCAGTTCTTC. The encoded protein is CASRGTGADEQFF.

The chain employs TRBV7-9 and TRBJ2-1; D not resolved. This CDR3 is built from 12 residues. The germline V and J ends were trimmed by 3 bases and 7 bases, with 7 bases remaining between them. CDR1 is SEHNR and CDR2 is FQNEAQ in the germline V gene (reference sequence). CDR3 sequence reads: CASSLFKNEQFF. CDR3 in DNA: TGTGCCAGCAGCTTGTTCAAGAATGAGCAGTTCTTC.

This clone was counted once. The CDR3 region is CASSQSSTAAFRLTNRSYEQYF. In nucleotides, the CDR3 is TGTGCCAGCAGCCAGTCCTCAACCGCTGCATTCCGGCTCACGAACCGTTCCTACGAGCAGTACTTC. V usage is TRBV4-2 and J usage is TRBJ2-7; D is unclear. The CDR3 sequence is 22 residues long. V dropped 3 bases and J dropped 1 base, with 34 bases sitting between them. Germline loops: CDR1 LGHNA, CDR2 YNFKEQ.

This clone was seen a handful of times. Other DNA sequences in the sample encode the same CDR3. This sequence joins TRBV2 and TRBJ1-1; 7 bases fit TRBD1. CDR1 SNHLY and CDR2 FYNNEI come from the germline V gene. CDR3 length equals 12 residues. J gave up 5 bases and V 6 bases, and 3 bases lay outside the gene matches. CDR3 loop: CASRGRGTEAFF. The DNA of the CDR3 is TGTGCCAGCAGAGGCAGGGGGACTGAAGCTTTCTTT.

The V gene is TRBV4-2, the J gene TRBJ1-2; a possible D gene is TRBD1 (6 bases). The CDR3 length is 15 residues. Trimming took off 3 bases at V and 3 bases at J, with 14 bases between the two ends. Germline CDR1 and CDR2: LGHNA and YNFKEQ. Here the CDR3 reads CASSHGGQHHYGYTF. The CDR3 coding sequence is TGTGCCAGCAGCCACGGAGGACAGCACCACTATGGCTACACCTTC.

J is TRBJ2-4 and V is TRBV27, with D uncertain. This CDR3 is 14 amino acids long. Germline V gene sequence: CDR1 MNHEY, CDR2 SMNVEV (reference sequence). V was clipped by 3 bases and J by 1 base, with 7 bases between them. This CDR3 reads CASSLAEAKNIQYF. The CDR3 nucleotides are TGTGCCAGCAGTTTGGCGGAGGCCAAAAACATTCAGTACTTC.

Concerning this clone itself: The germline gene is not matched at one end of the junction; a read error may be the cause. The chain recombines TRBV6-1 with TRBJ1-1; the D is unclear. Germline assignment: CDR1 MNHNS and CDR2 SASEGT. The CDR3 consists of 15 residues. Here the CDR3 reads CASREGWGRNTEAFF. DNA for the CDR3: TGTGCCAGCAGGGAAGGGTGGGGTCGGAACACTGAAGCTTTCTTT.

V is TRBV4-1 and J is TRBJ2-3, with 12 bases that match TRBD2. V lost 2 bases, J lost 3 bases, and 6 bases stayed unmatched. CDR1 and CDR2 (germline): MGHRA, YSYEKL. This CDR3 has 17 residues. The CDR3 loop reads CASSQTPSGRGTDTQYF. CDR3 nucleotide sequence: TGCGCCAGCAGCCAAACACCTAGCGGGAGGGGGACAGATACGCAGTATTTT.

CDR3 sequence reads: CASSLRTDYGYTF. CDR3 nucleotides: TGTGCCAGCAGCTTAAGAACAGACTATGGCTACACCTTC. The rearrangement joins TRBV7-9 to TRBJ1-2; D gene unclear. The CDR3 consists of 13 residues. CDR1 is SEHNR, CDR2 FQNEAQ, per germline (reference sequence). Trimming shortened V by 2 bases and J by 3 bases, and 7 bases separated the two germline ends.

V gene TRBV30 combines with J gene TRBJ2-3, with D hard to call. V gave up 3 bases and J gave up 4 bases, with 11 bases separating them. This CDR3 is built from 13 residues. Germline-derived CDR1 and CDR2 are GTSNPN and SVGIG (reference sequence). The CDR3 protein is CAWSHKSADTQYF. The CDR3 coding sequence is TGTGCCTGGAGCCATAAGAGTGCAGATACGCAGTATTTT.

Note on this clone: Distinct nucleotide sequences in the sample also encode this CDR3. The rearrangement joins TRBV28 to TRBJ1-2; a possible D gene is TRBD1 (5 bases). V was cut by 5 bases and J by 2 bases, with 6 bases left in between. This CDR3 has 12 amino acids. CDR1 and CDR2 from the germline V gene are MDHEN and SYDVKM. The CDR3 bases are TGTGCCAGCAGTCGACAGAACTATGGCTACACCTTC. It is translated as CASSRQNYGYTF.

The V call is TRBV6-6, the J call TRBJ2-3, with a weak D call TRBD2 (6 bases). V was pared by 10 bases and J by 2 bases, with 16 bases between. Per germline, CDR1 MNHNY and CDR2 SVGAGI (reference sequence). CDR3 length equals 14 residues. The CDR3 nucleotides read TGTGCCACCGCCCGGCGGGAAAACACAGATACGCAGTATTTT. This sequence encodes CATARRENTDTQYF.

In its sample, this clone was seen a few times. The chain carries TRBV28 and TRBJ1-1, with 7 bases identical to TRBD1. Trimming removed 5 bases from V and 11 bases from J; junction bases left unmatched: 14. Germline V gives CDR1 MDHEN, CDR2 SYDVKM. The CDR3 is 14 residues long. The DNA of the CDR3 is TGTGCCAGCAGTCTCCGGACAGGCCATCAGGCGGCTTTCTTT. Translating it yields CASSLRTGHQAAFF.

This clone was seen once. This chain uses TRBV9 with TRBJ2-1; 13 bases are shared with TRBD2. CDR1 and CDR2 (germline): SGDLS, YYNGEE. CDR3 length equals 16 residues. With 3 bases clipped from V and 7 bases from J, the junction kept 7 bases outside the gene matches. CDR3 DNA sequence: TGTGCCAGCAGCGCCGGACTAGCGGGAGTTGCAAATGAGCAGTTCTTC. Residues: CASSAGLAGVANEQFF.

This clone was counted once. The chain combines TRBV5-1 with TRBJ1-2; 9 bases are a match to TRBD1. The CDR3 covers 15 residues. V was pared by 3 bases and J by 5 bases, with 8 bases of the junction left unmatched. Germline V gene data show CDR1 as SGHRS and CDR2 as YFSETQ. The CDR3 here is CASSSTGQGVYGYTF. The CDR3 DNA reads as TGCGCCAGCAGCTCAACGGGACAGGGAGTATATGGCTACACCTTC.